This TCR beta chain was sequenced in a study of cytotoxic CD8 clonotypes in ibrutinib-treated CLL (dated by TCRdb to the early 2020s). Broadly, across the study: The cohort was composed of ten to eleven relapsed/refractory and roughly 15 treatment-naive patients; IGHV unmutated status was identified in 17 patients. Cryopreserved peripheral blood mononuclear cells were collected before treatment, at response, and at either disease progression or sustained remission. Patients were still on ibrutinib when every remission and progressive disease sample was collected. Partial responses were observed in 24 patients and complete responses in 2; after a median follow-up of about 69 months, remission was maintained in around 14 patients and progression was observed in some twelve. Response samples were obtained after a median of approximately twelve months of treatment, with a range of roughly 6 to 36 months. An average of approximately 260,000 productive templates and 80,000 to 95,000 productive rearrangements was obtained per sample. Of the roughly 79 people in the trial, 25 to 30 had longitudinal samples available. The study at large found these results: Lymph node repertoires were not examined, and the timing of sampling was not matched between patients in sustained remission and those whose disease progressed. Clonality increased at ibrutinib response, stayed stable in sustained remission, and fell back toward baseline at progression. Public clonotypes were rare and either contracted or stayed stable during treatment, and the rise in clonality at ibrutinib response reflected the expansion of private clonotypes. Baseline clonality was found to be higher than that of age-matched healthy donors and was strongly correlated with circulating CD8+ T-cell counts.

The germline V gene (reference sequence) sets CDR1 to LNHNV and CDR2 to YYDKDF. The junction shows trimming of 0 bases on V and 0 bases on J, plus 11 bases between the germline ends. The CDR3 has 16 amino acids, counting the end cysteine and phenylalanine. The DNA shown is the 48-base CDR3, in frame from base 1. On a MiSeq, deep resolution sequencing aimed for a depth between 1 in 1 million and 1 in 200,000 T cells, with each clonotype covered 10x on average. The immunoSEQ hsTCRB Kit was used to generate TCR beta libraries. On the study's bioinformatics: Data were analyzed with ImmunoSEQ Data Assistant and ImmunoSEQ Analyzer, with V, D and J genes assigned per IMGT definitions. Clonality was computed as one minus normalized Shannon entropy of productive rearrangement frequencies, ranging from 0 to 1. Only overrepresented clonotypes making up at least 0.05% of each patient's repertoire were included in the public clonotype analysis. Thirteen repertoires from age-matched healthy donors, obtained from immuneACCESS, served as clonality controls. The immuneACCESS repertoire file appears here via TCRdb, limited to in-frame rearrangements. These files lack a portion of the clones; in checked studies, under half of the deficit traces to unresolved V genes, and the cause of the others is not known. For V, J and clone size, that table is used; D and trimming come from the DNA. This sample is represented by 100,000 or so clones; under 70% of them were singletons. The ten largest make up around 37% of the sample.

Notes on this clone: No antigen is known for it. No clone much larger than this one lies a single base away; base qualities are absent.

Read against the paper, the sample's time point label means: approximately 25 months on ibrutinib. For TCR beta library preparation, 2 to 2.5 micrograms of genomic DNA were isolated from cryopreserved PBMCs. Longitudinal blood samples from CLL patients on ibrutinib monotherapy were analyzed using high-throughput TCR beta sequencing. The patients were enrolled in a single-center, open-label phase 2 trial of ibrutinib monotherapy. The V gene is TRBV15 and the J gene is TRBJ1-1; TRBD1 is a possible D gene, resting on 6 matching bases. The sequencing here drew on PBMCs, taken after 24 months of ibrutinib treatment. The origin of this receptor is a human donor with chronic lymphocytic leukemia. In nucleotides, the sequence is TGTGCCACCAGCAGAGATCAGGGGCTGCTGAACACTGAAGCTTTCTTT. Translated, this is CATSRDQGLLNTEAFF.